Included here is one T cell receptor beta chain sequence, with context. Recruits, aged roughly 18 to 89 years, lived in 25 or so US areas. Participants reported their clinical history, and cohort assignment relied on those reports. Profiling relied on immunoSEQ multiplex PCR, and the TCRdb table lists in-frame clones only, not all of them. The data hold roughly 430,000 clones, with approximately 86% observed a single time. This specimen belongs to a study of blood T cell repertoires in COVID-19. At the level of the study: Collection of acute and convalescent COVID-19 samples took place in the United States, Italy and Spain. PBMCs, B-cell-depleted T cells, or T cells were the source of the cDNA or gDNA that made up the material.

This TCR was sampled from a woman between 35 and 50 years old with acute COVID-19. The sequenced sample consisted of PBMCs or T cells enriched from blood (not recorded which).

The CDR3 bases are TGTGCCAGCAGCCCCGTGGGGAAAGGACTAGCGGGAAGCCCCTACGAGCAGTACTTC. Its protein product is CASSPVGKGLAGSPYEQYF. The chain uses TRBV11-2 and TRBJ2-7; 12 bases match TRBD2. This CDR3 region has 19 residues. Germline loops: CDR1 SGHAT, CDR2 FQNNGV. Losses at the gene ends were 5 bases for V and 2 bases for J; bases not matched to a gene: 16.